Listed below are T cell receptor beta chains from one sample, sequenced in a study of T cell responses to AZD1222 COVID-19 vaccine. Sequencing used immunoSEQ multiplex PCR; TCRdb keeps in-frame clones, though not all of them. The table lists 150,000 or so clones, about 89% of them singletons. The starting material was peripheral blood, obtained on day 0 of AZD1222 vaccination. All receptors derive from an adult in good health. Each CDR3 is given with its conserved first and last residue. D genes are given only for firm matches. Where a row states a size, it is once, few, many or the class of an expanded clone; other rows omit it.

>TRBJ1-1|.|TRBV5-1|few
TGCGCCAGCAGCTTAAAGGGATCGAACACTGAAGCTTTCTTT
CASSLKGSNTEAFF
>TRBJ1-1|.|TRBV4-1|.
TGCGCCAGCAGCCAAGAAATTGGGTTGAACACTGAAGCTTTCTTT
CASSQEIGLNTEAFF
>TRBJ1-5|.|TRBV5-6|.
TGTGCCAGCAGCTTGGGACAGGCGGCTTTTCCCCAGCATTTT
CASSLGQAAFPQHF
>TRBJ2-7|TRBD2|TRBV7-2|.
TGTGCCAGCAGCTTGTCGAGCGGGACCTACGAGCAGTACTTC
CASSLSSGTYEQYF
>TRBJ1-1|.|TRBV14|few
TGTGCCTCCGGCCGACAGATGAACACTGAAGCTTTCTTT
CASGRQMNTEAFF
>TRBJ1-2|TRBD1|TRBV15|.
TGTGCCACCAGCAGGCAGACAGGGAAGGTAGAGGGCTACACCTTC
CATSRQTGKVEGYTF
>TRBJ2-5|.|TRBV21-1|.
TGTGCCAGCAGCGCCCTGCTAGGGGGCGGCGATGGGGAGACCCAGTACTTC
CASSALLGGGDGETQYF
>TRBJ1-2|.|TRBV6-5|.
TGTGCCAGCAGAACCTCCAGGGAGCTGGGCTACACCTTC
CASRTSRELGYTF
>TRBJ2-2|.|TRBV2|.
TGTGCCAGCTCCACCCAGGCAGCCGCGAACACCGGGGAGCTGTTTTTT
CASSTQAAANTGELFF
>TRBJ1-2|.|TRBV7-3|.
TGTGCCAGCAGCCCAAACGGACGAAGCAGGGTCTTC
CASSPNGRSRVF
>TRBJ2-2|.|TRBV6-6|.
TGTGCCAGCAGTAGACAGTCGAACACCGGGGAGCTGTTTTTT
CASSRQSNTGELFF
>TRBJ1-1|.|TRBV12-3/TRBV12-4|.
TGTGCCAGCAGTTTAACAGTAGGAGCTTTCTTT
CASSLTVGAFF
>TRBJ2-5|TRBD1|TRBV18|few
TGTGCCAGCTCACCCTCTGACAGGGGGTCGGAGACCCAGTACTTC
CASSPSDRGSETQYF
>TRBJ1-1|.|TRBV28|.
TGTGCCAGCTATGTTAGTCTGATGTCTGAAGCTTTCTTT
CASYVSLMSEAFF
>TRBJ2-7|TRBD2|TRBV19|.
TGTGCCAGTAGTATAGATCAGACTCCGGGACTAGGACCCAATTACGAGCAGTACTTC
CASSIDQTPGLGPNYEQYF
>TRBJ1-5|.|TRBV6-6|.
TGTGCCAGTTGCCAAGGGGGGGCCTACAATCAGCCCCAGCATTTT
CASCQGGAYNQPQHF
>TRBJ2-7|TRBD2|TRBV19|.
TGTGCCAGTAGTACGGGACTAGCGGTCTCCTACGAGCAGTACTTC
CASSTGLAVSYEQYF
>TRBJ2-2|TRBD2|TRBV5-4|.
TGTGCCAGCAGCGCTGGACTAGCGGGAGGAAGCACCGGGGAGCTGTTTTTT
CASSAGLAGGSTGELFF
>TRBJ2-3|.|TRBV11-2|.
TGTGCCAGCAGCTTAGAGTCAGGAAGTTATACGCAGTATTTT
CASSLESGSYTQYF
>TRBJ2-7|.|TRBV7-9|few
TGTGCCAGCAGCTTGACAGTGGGGCACGAGCAGTACTTC
CASSLTVGHEQYF
>TRBJ1-2|.|TRBV6-5|.
TGTGCCAGCGTAGACGCGGGGGACTATGGCTACACCTTC
CASVDAGDYGYTF
>TRBJ2-7|.|TRBV4-3|.
TGCGCCAGCAGCCTGGGCCTCGCCAGCTACGAGCAGTACTTC
CASSLGLASYEQYF
>TRBJ1-3|TRBD1|TRBV5-4|.
TGTGCCAGCAGTCGGGACAGGAGTTTAAGCTCTGGAAACACCATATATTTT
CASSRDRSLSSGNTIYF
>TRBJ1-1|.|TRBV13|.
TGTGCCAGCAGCTTAGGAAGGACAGCCAGTTGGAGGGCTTTCTTT
CASSLGRTASWRAFF
>TRBJ1-1|TRBD1|TRBV6-5|.
TGTGCCAGCACCTTAGACAGGGGCCCCACTGAAGCTTTCTTT
CASTLDRGPTEAFF
>TRBJ1-2|.|TRBV5-1|.
TGCGCCAGCAGCTTGGGTAGGGGGGATGTCTACACCTTC
CASSLGRGDVYTF
>TRBJ2-2|.|TRBV5-1|.
TGCGCCAGCAGCTTGTACGTGGGTACCGAAGCTTATTCGAACACCGGGGAGCTGTTTTTT
CASSLYVGTEAYSNTGELFF
>TRBJ2-1|.|TRBV7-2|few
TGTGCCAGCAGCTTAGGGACGTACAATGAGCAGTTCTTC
CASSLGTYNEQFF
>TRBJ1-5|.|TRBV19|.
TGTGCCAGTAGTATAGGTCAGGGGCAAGGGAACAATCAGCCCCAGCATTTT
CASSIGQGQGNNQPQHF
>TRBJ2-7|.|TRBV5-4|.
TGTGCCAGCAGCTTGGATGCCCTCCCCGAGCAGTACTTC
CASSLDALPEQYF
>TRBJ1-2|.|TRBV29-1|few
TGCAGCGTTGAAAAAGGCAGGGGAGATAGTGGCTACACCTTC
CSVEKGRGDSGYTF
>TRBJ1-1|.|TRBV10-3|.
TGTGCCATCAGTGATCTATGGGCCGGTGAAGCTTTCTTT
CAISDLWAGEAFF
>TRBJ1-1|.|TRBV10-3|once
TGTGCCATCAGTGAGTCGGGGCTCGCTGAAGCTTTCTTT
CAISESGLAEAFF
>TRBJ1-2|.|TRBV29-1|.
TGCAGCGTGACGGATCTATATGGCTACACCTTC
CSVTDLYGYTF
>TRBJ2-7|.|TRBV6-5|.
TGTGCCAGCAGACGAGGGGGGCAAACGATCGAGCAGTACTTC
CASRRGGQTIEQYF
>TRBJ1-1|.|TRBV15|.
TGTGCCACCAGCAGAGATCGAAGGTCTGTCACTGAAGCTTTCTTT
CATSRDRRSVTEAFF
>TRBJ1-4|TRBD1|TRBV4-1|.
TGCGCCAGCAGCCAAGATCACAGGGGGCGAGACGGCTATGAAAAACTGTTTTTT
CASSQDHRGRDGYEKLFF
>TRBJ1-2|TRBD1|TRBV5-1|.
TGCGCCAGCAGCTTGGTAGGACAGGGTTTTGGCTACACCTTC
CASSLVGQGFGYTF
>TRBJ2-2|TRBD2|TRBV19|.
TGTGCCAGTACCTCGGCGCGGGAGCAGGTCACCGGGGAGCTGTTTTTT
CASTSAREQVTGELFF
>TRBJ2-4|.|TRBV4-3|.
TGCGCCAGCAGCCAAGATGCGAGAGGCGATAACATTCAGTACTTC
CASSQDARGDNIQYF